This record concerns one TCR beta chain sequence. Its antigen remains undetermined. Qualities for individual bases were not recorded, and no much larger clone is one base off. Another Seattle source contributed samples from volunteer blood donors who had recovered from COVID-19. Each collaborating institution followed its own protocols to collect whole blood in K2EDTA tubes. For TCRbeta analysis, collaborators shipped samples as frozen whole blood, isolated PBMCs, or DNA extracted from either of those sample types. This sample was taken from a study of blood T cell repertoires in COVID-19 (dated by TCRdb to about 2020). Background for the entire study: Samples from collaborators originated in the United States, Italy and Spain and spanned both the acute and convalescent phases of COVID-19. The prospective study material was composed of cDNA or gDNA derived from T cells, B-cell-depleted T cells, or PBMCs. The dataset comprised deeply sampled blood TCRbeta repertoires from subjects exposed to, actively infected with, or recovered from COVID-19. The repertoires were made available in a free public database intended to serve as a resource for research on the immune response to SARS-CoV-2. The samples were drawn from the first 160 participants of the ongoing ImmuneRACE study and from 1,200 or so subjects provided by 6 global collaborators. Nearly every sample came with metadata listing a de-identified subject ID, COVID-19 status, age in years and sex. Where available, HLA class I and class II types were obtained from metadata supplied by the sample provider rather than from assay-based typing.

Study-level results and caveats: The amount of clinical and demographic metadata varied by source and participant and was provided uncurated.

TCRbeta CDR3 regions were amplified from genomic DNA by means of the immunoSEQ Assay, a bias-controlled multiplex PCR. Regarding the original processing steps: The number of nucleated cells in each sample was estimated by amplification of reference gene primers within the assay. To quantify the absolute abundance of each unique TCRbeta CDR3 rearrangement, sequence reads were collapsed and filtered. For each sample, productive Simpson clonality was calculated as the square root of Simpson's diversity index over productive rearrangements. Here the immuneACCESS table is served through TCRdb, limited to in-frame sequences with V and J called. Missing clones are a known gap in these copies; in checked studies unresolved V genes cover under half, and the rest lacks a known reason. Clonal size and the V and J genes are those of that table, whereas D and trimming came from the DNA. The sample table lists 130,000 or so clones, around 86% of them with a count of one. The top ten clonotypes cover approximately 20% of the sample.

Per the germline V gene, SGDLS is the CDR1 and YYNGEE is the CDR2. V loses 4 bases, J loses 6 bases, and the germline ends lie 14 bases apart. Reading from cysteine to phenylalanine, the CDR3 counts 13 amino acids. The retained sequence is limited to the CDR3, 39 bases, with the frame set at the first base. The receptor was isolated from a woman aged 45-65 years who had recovered from COVID-19. This sequence uses TRBV9 and TRBJ2-7; the D gene is perhaps TRBD2, from 6 matching bases. The specimen sequenced was peripheral blood. At the DNA level, the sequence is TGTGCCAGCAGCCAAGACCGACTAGGCGAGCAGTACTTC. The resulting protein is CASSQDRLGEQYF.